Described below is a single T cell receptor beta chain sequence and its context. The antigen remains undetermined. The data were obtained in a study of CD8 T cells in Susac syndrome. Whole-study findings and limits: In its TCR sequencing and HLA analysis, the study acknowledged that the number of individuals was relatively small.

Trimming shortened V by 4 bases and J by 9 bases, and 10 bases separated the two germline ends. The CDR3 runs to 12 residues. A quantity of roughly 0.5 to 1 ug RNA underwent reverse transcription using random hexamers. TCR beta CDR3 was amplified by immunoSEQ multiplex PCR. This amplification extended across 54 Vbeta and 13 Jbeta segments. TCRdb ran MiXCR on the immunoSEQ multiplex PCR reads and lists one entry per CDR3 protein. The data contain about 160,000 distinct CDR3 sequences, 85% to 95% of them singletons. Healthy donors formed controls matched for age and sex. Both CD4+ and CD8+ T cells were negatively isolated, and TEMRA cells underwent FACS enrichment.

The sequenced sample was CD4+ T cells from PBMCs. The sequence was obtained from a human donor in good health. The chain is built from TRBV12-3 or TRBV12-4 and TRBJ1-5; D is perhaps TRBD1 (6 bases). CDR3 protein: CASSWGARPQHF. CDR3 nucleotide sequence: TGTGCCAGCAGTTGGGGGGCTCGGCCCCAGCATTTT.